This T cell receptor beta chain was retrieved from a study of T cell responses to AZD1222 COVID-19 vaccine (dated by TCRdb to the early 2020s). Concerning the study at large: Because spike-specific TCR depth and breadth did not differ between the two schedules, AZD1222 recipients who got a second dose at roughly 4 weeks were pooled with those who got a second dose at roughly 12 weeks. TCR sequencing covered some 250 trial participants: approximately 200 given two doses of AZD1222 and approximately 25 given two doses of MenACWY control vaccine. Trial participants were enrolled into age subgroups of 18-55, 56-69 and 70-plus years, which contained about 150, 27 and 61 TCR-sequenced participants, respectively.

Relative to germline, V is 6 bases shorter and J is 4 bases shorter, with 16 bases between their ends. CDR1 and CDR2 (SGHTA, FQGNSA) derive from the germline V gene. Spanning cysteine to phenylalanine, the CDR3 consists of 14 amino acids. Only the CDR3 part of the read is kept: 42 bases, read in frame from the first base. Turning to this clone: The clone's antigen remains unknown. No base qualities exist here, and no much larger clone lies one base off it.

What the research found in general, with its limitations: A significant rise in spike-specific TCR breadth and depth was observed after two AZD1222 doses relative to day 0 and relative to MenACWY recipients. The 56-69-year group was small, and its depth increase did not reach significance, likely because of low power. Reportedly, close to half of the unique spike-specific TCRs recognized epitopes lying outside the regions that are mutated in the B.1.351 and B.1.1.7 variants. The vaccine-associated CD4 TCRs covered the entire spike protein, and the dominant responses fell in regions 160-218 and 743-854. Conclusions about previously exposed vaccinees were limited because only five to seven AZD1222 recipients were SARS-CoV-2 seropositive at baseline. Because no day 14 peak-response samples were available, repertoires were characterized only after the peak T cell response. Participants were mostly white British, with more females than males. The authors suggested clonal diversity may have been underestimated.

The time point tag for this specimen amounts to: baseline before first vaccination. Vaccinee samples came from UK trials COV001 and COV002, including a single-blind randomized controlled phase 2/3 trial of AZD1222 (ChAdOx1 nCoV-19) in healthy adults. Trial participant PBMC samples were collected at day 0 and day 28 after the second dose for TCRbeta chain sequencing. The CDR3 regions of human TCRbeta chains were analyzed by immunosequencing. Per the source publication's procedure: Repertoire TCRs were checked for matches against a reference library of SARS-CoV-2-specific TCRs that had been generated using the MIRA antigen-specificity platform. Breadth was defined as the fraction of unique TCRs that were SARS-CoV-2-associated, and depth was defined as the fraction of total T cells that were SARS-CoV-2-associated. Using the MIRA data, every spike-specific TCR was mapped to the spike region that the TCR reacted to and assigned to either a CD4 or a CD8 class. Log10-transformed breadth and depth values were compared by one-way ANOVA with Sidak's multiple comparisons tests. The clones in this table, taken by TCRdb from immuneACCESS, are in-frame only. Not every clone is retained; where verified, under half of the shortfall comes from an unresolved V gene, and the cause of the rest is unknown. V, J and clone size derive from that table, while D and trimming were established from the DNA sequence. In all, the sample holds 150,000 to 180,000 clones, and about 88% of those were seen once. Jointly, the top ten make up approximately 3.1% of the sample.

The sample in question was peripheral blood, obtained on day 0 of AZD1222 vaccination. The receptor was isolated from an adult in good health. This chain joins TRBV7-2 to TRBJ2-7; TRBD2 is perhaps the D gene, given 5 matching bases. The CDR3 corresponds to CASSRTGSGYEQYF. The nucleotides are TGTGCCAGCAGTCGGACTGGATCGGGATACGAGCAGTACTTC.